One T cell receptor beta chain is described in this entry. J was trimmed by 7 bases and V by 2 bases; bases with no gene match: 7. This CDR3 comprises 15 residues. Looked up from germline, CDR1 is MNHEY and CDR2 is SVGAGI. This sample is drawn from a study of T-cell memory formation after mild COVID-19. From the 5' RACE reads, TCRdb called clonotypes with MiXCR, one entry per CDR3 protein. The table records a few hundred thousand distinct CDR3 sequences, 20% to 25% of them present only once. This clonotype was sampled from an adult woman who had mild COVID-19 (a few samples of this study predate the infection). Cell type and time point are not known. Sequenced: PBMCs or a T cell subset sorted from them (not recorded which). The chain joins TRBV6-5 to TRBJ2-1, with 8 positions matching TRBD2. CDR3: CASSYERGTWNEQFF. The CDR3, as DNA: TGTGCCAGCAGTTACGAGCGGGGGACCTGGAATGAGCAGTTCTTC.